In its sample, the clone carrying this TCR beta chain was seen a few times. This sample stems from a study of control samples from healthy donors and cancer patients. TCRdb's table, derived via immunoSEQ multiplex PCR, lists solely in-frame clones and lacks some. Of under 70,000 clones listed, roughly 88% were seen once; the top ten hold approximately 4%. The ends lost 8 bases at V and 7 bases at J; junction bases unmatched: 7. CDR1 and CDR2 (germline): LNHDA, SQIVND (reference sequence). The CDR3 has 14 residues. The material sequenced was blood. The TCR was taken from a man aged 50-60 years in good health. The V gene is TRBV19, the J gene TRBJ2-7; 14 bases agree with TRBD2. CDR3 sequence: CASRRLAGGEEQYF. The CDR3 DNA follows: TGTGCCAGTCGAAGACTAGCGGGAGGGGAAGAGCAGTACTTC.